These 14 T cell receptor beta chains were sequenced from one sample in a study of OX40 agonist ivuxolimab in advanced cancers. TCRdb's copy holds only in-frame clones and misses some; the assay was immunoSEQ multiplex PCR. The table has 20,000 to 30,000 clones, around three quarters seen once. Material: CD4+ or CD8+ T cells sorted from blood, obtained in a trial of the OX40 agonist ivuxolimab. These receptors came from an adult with an advanced solid tumor such as melanoma, head and neck, liver or kidney cancer.

The chain uses TRBV2 and TRBJ2-3; D is uncertain. Germline V gives CDR1 SNHLY, CDR2 FYNNEI. The V end was cut by 3 bases, the J end by 0 bases, with 16 bases between. CDR3 length: 17 amino acids. CDR3: CASSDLLTDKSTDTQYF. The CDR3, as DNA: TGTGCCAGCAGTGACCTACTAACTGATAAAAGCACAGATACGCAGTATTTT.

The chain is built from TRBV7-6 and TRBJ1-3, with TRBD1 matching over 11 bases. The trim removed 5 bases at V and 3 bases at J, leaving 3 bases unmatched. The CDR3 is made up of 15 amino acids. Germline V gives CDR1 SGHVS, CDR2 FNYEAQ. Here the CDR3 reads CASSIGTGGGNTIYF. DNA of the CDR3: TGTGCCAGCAGCATCGGGACAGGGGGTGGAAACACCATATATTTT.

This sequence joins TRBV6-1 and TRBJ2-5; D perhaps matches TRBD2 (7 bases). The CDR3 sequence is 15 residues long. CDR1 and CDR2 (germline): MNHNS, SASEGT. The V end was cut by 6 bases, the J end by 4 bases, with 18 bases between. The DNA for the CDR3 is TGTGCCAGCAGGAGGGGGGGCGTGGTTGGAGAGACCCAGTACTTC. This codes for CASRRGGVVGETQYF.

This chain links TRBV5-1 with TRBJ2-7; 7 bases map to TRBD1. The V gene's germline CDR1 is SGHRS and CDR2 YFSETQ. CDR3 size: 14 residues. V dropped 3 bases and J dropped 2; count of bases not matched to a gene: 5. The CDR3 reads CASSYFGTAYEQYF. The CDR3 DNA follows: TGCGCCAGCAGCTATTTCGGGACAGCCTACGAGCAGTACTTC.

This chain uses TRBV18 with TRBJ1-2; TRBD1 agrees at 9 bases. Germline CDR1 and CDR2: KGHSH and LQKENI. The CDR3 covers 14 residues. V lost 5 bases and J lost 8; bases outside the gene matches: 9. The CDR3: CASSSSRDRDGYTF. The CDR3 region has the DNA TGTGCCAGCTCATCATCCCGGGACAGGGACGGCTACACCTTC.

The gene calls are TRBV7-6 and TRBJ2-2, with 10 bases fitting TRBD2. After removal of 5 bases from V and 5 bases from J, the junction contained 8 bases not matched to a gene. This CDR3 comprises 16 residues. Germline V lookup: CDR1 SGHVS, CDR2 FNYEAQ. DNA for the CDR3: TGTGCCAGCAGCCCCGGACTAGCGGCTTTAACCGGGGAGCTGTTTTTT. Its protein product is CASSPGLAALTGELFF.

This chain uses TRBV5-1 with TRBJ1-4; no clear D gene. V lost 7 bases, J lost 7 bases, and 11 bases lay in between. The CDR3 is made up of 12 amino acids. The germline gives CDR1 SGHRS, CDR2 YFSETQ. CDR3 in amino acids: CASSVDTEKLFF. The CDR3 coding sequence is TGCGCCAGCTCGGTAGACACTGAAAAACTGTTTTTT.

This clone qualifies as medium-sized. This sequence joins TRBV7-9 and TRBJ2-4; 9 bases are a match to TRBD1. Trimming took 6 bases from V and 11 from J; bases not matched to a gene: 20. Germline V gene sequence: CDR1 SEHNR, CDR2 FQNEAQ (reference sequence). The CDR3 totals 17 residues. CDR3 nucleotides: TGTGCCAGCAGTCACGGATCAACAGGGGGCGAATCGGAATTTCAGTACTTC. Amino acids: CASSHGSTGGESEFQYF.

This chain links TRBV5-1 with TRBJ1-2; the D is unclear. Looked up from germline, CDR1 is SGHRS and CDR2 is YFSETQ. The CDR3 is 16 residues long. Between the trimmed V and J ends, which lost 4 bases and 0 bases, there was a span of 16 bases. CDR3: CASSTFGPPANYGYTF. The CDR3 region has the DNA TGCGCCAGCAGCACATTCGGCCCGCCAGCTAACTATGGCTACACCTTC.

The chain joins TRBV27 to TRBJ1-2; TRBD1 might be the D (6 bases). This CDR3 contains 15 residues. Trimming shortened V by 5 bases and J by 6 bases, and 19 bases separated the two germline ends. Germline V CDR1 and CDR2: MNHEY, SMNVEV (reference sequence). Here the CDR3 DNA reads TGTGCCAGCAGTCTACAATACACAGGGATCGATGGCTACACCTTC. Its translation is CASSLQYTGIDGYTF.

This clone was detected once. The chain joins TRBV20-1 to TRBJ2-5, with a tentative D call TRBD1 (6 bases). V lost 5 bases to trimming and J lost 5 bases, with 9 bases between them. This CDR3 has 11 amino acids. Per germline, CDR1 DFQATT and CDR2 SNEGSKA (reference sequence). CDR3 nucleotide sequence: TGCAGTGCTCCTAGGGGGGAGACCCAGTACTTC. This translates into CSAPRGETQYF.

This sequence joins TRBV27 and TRBJ2-3, with 9 bases aligning to TRBD2. The CDR3 is 16 residues long. V was pared by 7 bases and J by 6 bases, with 14 bases of the junction left unmatched. Germline lookup yields CDR1 MNHEY and CDR2 SMNVEV (reference sequence). The chain's CDR3 is CASIRKSGGPLDTQYF. The CDR3 DNA reads as TGTGCCAGCATCCGAAAGAGCGGGGGGCCCTTGGATACGCAGTATTTT.

The chain employs TRBV9 and TRBJ2-5, with 7 bases identical to TRBD1. The last part of the DNA fits TRBJ2-7 better; the J call may be wrong. Germline assignment: CDR1 SGDLS and CDR2 YYNGEE. The CDR3 contains 14 residues. The CDR3 here is CASSVTGKTYEQYF. The CDR3 DNA is TGTGCCAGCAGCGTGACAGGGAAGACCTACGAGCAGTACTTC.

J is TRBJ2-7 and V is TRBV2, with a possible D match to TRBD1 (6 bases). This CDR3 is built from 13 residues. CDR1 and CDR2 from the germline V gene are SNHLY and FYNNEI. V gave up 9 bases and J gave up 1 base, with 13 bases separating them. The CDR3, as DNA: TGTGCCAGTTTGGGGGCGAAGTCCTACGAGCAGTACTTC. Translation gives CASLGAKSYEQYF.